Sequencing of this T cell receptor beta chain was carried out in a study of T cell clones after liver transplantation. Study as a whole: Immunosuppression withdrawal was tried within 2 years after liver transplantation in this trial. Tolerant meant at least one year fully off immunosuppression without liver enzymes above twice normal. Apart from a few HCV-positive recipients, transplants were for non-autoimmune, non-viral reasons. Until 12-24 months post-transplant, subjects got standard immunosuppression and no induction.

V dropped 3 bases and J dropped 11 bases, with 7 bases sitting between them. CDR3 size: 11 residues. Looked up from germline, CDR1 is SGHAT and CDR2 is FQNNGV. Clones were sequenced by immunoSEQ multiplex PCR, and TCRdb holds only the in-frame ones, with some missing. This repertoire shows about 120,000 clones, 90% found once; its top ten account for 0.75% to 0.85%. This chain links TRBV11-2 with TRBJ2-2; possible D gene TRBD1, 5 bases. This clonotype was sampled from a human patient who received a liver transplant. Some of the T cells might come from the graft donor. Material: CD4+ T cells from blood, obtained 12 months after liver transplant. CDR3 region: CASSFRGELFF. The CDR3, as DNA: TGTGCCAGCAGCTTTAGGGGTGAGCTGTTTTTT. The full variable domain, in which reference TRBV11-2 and TRBJ2-2 provide the parts outside the CDR3, is EAGVAQSPRYKIIEKRQSVAFWCNPISGHATLYWYQQILGQGPKLLIQFQNNGVVDDSQLPKDRFSAERLKGVDSTLKIQPAKLEDSAVYLCASSFRGELFFGEGSRLTVL.